The clone carrying this T cell receptor (beta chain) was recorded a few times. The data are from a study of blood T cell repertoires in COVID-19. Across the study: COVID-19 samples, acute and convalescent, were from the United States, Italy and Spain. The cDNA or gDNA used as material had been derived from T cells, B-cell-depleted T cells, or PBMCs.

V was clipped by 4 bases and J by 3 bases, with 12 bases between them. This CDR3 region has 14 residues. Germline V gene data show CDR1 as MGHDK and CDR2 as SYGVNS. Cohorts were assigned according to the clinical history that participants reported. As processed by the authors: Reference gene primer amplification yielded estimated nucleated cell counts. Generated by immunoSEQ multiplex PCR, the TCRdb table keeps only in-frame clones and is missing some. V and J calls and clone size come straight from that table; D and trimming were deduced from the DNA. Here the sample spans approximately 500,000 clones, 85% to 90% being singletons.

J is TRBJ1-1 and V is TRBV25-1; tentatively, D is TRBD1 (6 bases). Sequences were obtained from PBMCs or T cells enriched from blood (not recorded which). This TCR was recovered from a woman between 40 and 55 years old who had recovered from COVID-19. The CDR3 loop reads CASSGLGGDTEAFF. The DNA of the CDR3 is TGTGCCAGCAGTGGGTTAGGGGGGGACACTGAAGCTTTCTTT.